This T cell receptor beta chain was found in a study of T cells in Graves' hyperthyroidism and ophthalmopathy (dated by TCRdb to about 2019). Notes on the research overall: Peripheral blood samples were taken at the time of initial diagnosis, prior to any treatment. To identify distinguishing TCR V-J signatures, a discovery cohort of about 100 patients was used, comprising 43 with Graves' ophthalmopathy and around 60 with stable Graves' hyperthyroidism. Prospective prediction of ophthalmopathy was tested in an independent validation cohort of 18 to 20 hyperthyroidism patients and 17 patients who later progressed to ophthalmopathy. The 100 or so discovery patients were randomly split 7:3 into training and test sets. The study also compared thyroid tissue and blood T-cell repertoires from roughly six Graves' hyperthyroidism patients. Once sampling was done, hyperthyroidism patients were given methimazole at a starting dose of 30 mg daily, whereas ophthalmopathy patients were given high-dose intravenous methylprednisolone. TCR Vbeta CDR3 sequencing of some 140 peripheral blood samples (fewer than 45 ophthalmopathy, about 75 hyperthyroidism and around 17 progressor patients) is reported in the paper. Broader findings and caveats from the paper: Most expanded thyroid clonotypes (frequency above 0.001) were also found in blood, which suggests that blood repertoires may mirror thyroid immune responses. Ophthalmopathy was separated from stable hyperthyroidism by a 13 V-J signature model, with around 90% sensitivity and 81% to 83% specificity obtained in cross-validation and 80%/75% obtained in testing. In validation, the model predicted progression to ophthalmopathy with 60% to 71% sensitivity and roughly 72% specificity, a median of around 6.6 months before onset. No statistical method was used to set the sample size in advance, and investigators knew the group allocation.

The TCR beta CDR3 regions were amplified from the RNA transcripts. The first round of RT-PCR for the TCR CDR3 was performed with the HTBI primer set and the Qiagen OneStep RT-PCR kit. A second multiplex PCR round built the libraries, followed by size selection and purification. Sequencing of the libraries was done on an Illumina HiSeq2000 using paired-end 100 bp reads. As for the original processing: SOAPnuke was used to process the raw data, with reads discarded if the reads contained adapters or uncalled bases, had a mean Phred below 15, or lacked an exact constant-primer or identifier match. COPE v1.2.5 was used to merge high-quality paired reads, and clonotypes were defined as unique nucleotide sequences. Clonotypes were aligned to IMGT TRBV, TRBD and TRBJ reference segments using MiTCR v1.1. Analysis was restricted to V-J combinations with a frequency above 0.0001, which covered roughly 99% of repertoires. The TCS score was defined as F50 (clonal expansion) divided by E x V (chaos), with BLOSUM62-based TCRdist calculated between CDR3 peptides within each V-J. Welch's t-statistics and random forest reduced roughly 500 V-J features to 13, which were used in a naive Bayes classifier (R e1071). TCRdb handled the public reads itself, with Q25 trimming in fastp and clone calling in MiXCR, and kept productive beta chains. Each CDR3 protein appears once, grouped with its most common genes and DNA. It is TCRdb's table, rather than the study itself, that gives the V and J calls and clone size. In all, the sample holds roughly 350,000 distinct CDR3 sequences, and about 15% of those were seen once. Roughly 25% of the sample lies in the top ten.

The V end loses 5 bases and the J end loses 5 bases, and a stretch of 9 bases separates them. From cysteine to phenylalanine, the CDR3 is 12 amino acids long. The read is trimmed to its CDR3 DNA, 36 bases read in frame from base 1. This clonotype appeared many times. The clone's antigen remains unknown. One base away there is no much larger clone; base qualities are not given. Graves' hyperthyroidism was defined as stable when no progression to ophthalmopathy occurred over 18 months of follow-up. Hyperthyroidism patients were aged 18 to 65 years and newly diagnosed, with disease duration of less than 2 months. The study excluded patients with uncontrolled infections, other autoimmune diseases, pregnancy or lactation. Diagnoses relied on clinical symptoms, serum thyroxine and TRAb, thyroid ultrasound and orbital computed tomography. PBMCs were separated from approximately 9.9 ml of fresh peripheral blood using Ficoll-Paque density gradient centrifugation. Total RNA was extracted with Trizol reagent, and quality was checked on an Agilent 2100 Bioanalyzer.

Sample: blood. The rearranged segments are TRBV12-3 or TRBV12-4 and TRBJ2-5; the D gene remains uncertain. The origin of this receptor is a woman in her 30s with Graves' hyperthyroidism. The DNA sequence is as follows: TGTGCCAGCAGTCGGGTCAGGGAGACCCAGTACTTC. It specifies CASSRVRETQYF.